Listed here is a single TCR beta chain. Antigen unknown. Clones were sequenced by immunoSEQ multiplex PCR, and TCRdb holds only the in-frame ones, with some missing. This table holds roughly 11,000 clones, roughly 82% found once. This sample stems from a study of T cell repertoires in ileal Crohn's disease. Study background: Every patient was operated on for stricturing (about 60%) or penetrating (39%) complications. Study-wide results and limits: Active smokers at surgery had more clonal expansions than non-smokers. Mucosal expansions were suggested to be mainly CD8 T cells.

Germline CDR1 and CDR2: MNHEY and SVGAGI. Germline trimming cut 6 bases from V and 5 bases from J; bases unmatched to any gene: 10. The CDR3 covers 15 residues. What was sequenced was ileal tissue. The sequence was collected from an adult with Crohn's disease. This sequence joins TRBV6-5 and TRBJ2-1, with TRBD1 matching over 7 bases. Here the CDR3 reads CASSYTQGRNNEQFF. The CDR3, as DNA: TGTGCCAGCAGCTATACACAGGGGAGAAACAATGAGCAGTTCTTC.